The next 20 T cell receptor beta chains were all read from a single sample in a study of blood T cell repertoires in COVID-19 (dated by TCRdb to between 2020 and 2021). Receptors were amplified or captured by the immunoSEQ multiplex PCR assay. TCRdb obtained this table from immuneACCESS and retained in-frame rearrangements with V and J assigned. These tables miss some clones; where compared with another copy, unresolved V genes account for less than half of the shortfall, and the remainder is unexplained. This sample comprises roughly 91,000 clones, approximately 80% of them detected only once. Together, the top ten hold approximately 6.8% of the sample. The specimen was peripheral blood. The source of these receptors is a man aged 65 to 79 with acute or convalescent COVID-19.

This chain links TRBV29-1 with TRBJ2-2; perhaps TRBD2 as D (6 bases). CDR1 and CDR2 (germline): SQVTM, ANQGSEA. The CDR3 contains 14 residues. Trimming stripped 7 bases from V and 6 bases from J, with 18 bases between. CDR3 loop: CSAQGGGKAGELFF. Here the CDR3 DNA reads TGCAGCGCCCAGGGCGGAGGGAAGGCCGGGGAGCTGTTTTTT.

The V call is TRBV15, the J call TRBJ1-1, with D hard to call. Germline V gives CDR1 LNHNV, CDR2 YYDKDF (reference sequence). This CDR3 has 12 amino acids. Trimming took 2 bases from V and 6 from J, leaving 7 bases between them. The CDR3 DNA reads TGTGCCACCAGCAGACGACTCTCTGAAGCTTTCTTT. It codes for CATSRRLSEAFF.

The CDR3 sequence: CASSPRTSGRSNTDTQYF. CDR3 nucleotides: TGTGCCAGCAGTCCCCGGACTAGCGGGAGAAGTAACACAGATACGCAGTATTTT. This chain uses TRBV28 with TRBJ2-3, with 13 bases matching TRBD2. V dropped 5 bases and J dropped 2; count of bases not matched to a gene: 10. Germline CDR1 is MDHEN and CDR2 is SYDVKM. There are 18 residues in the CDR3.

CDR3 sequence reads: CASSGRNGGQPQHF. CDR3 in DNA: TGCGCCAGCAGTGGAAGGAATGGAGGGCAGCCCCAGCATTTT. V is TRBV10-2 and J is TRBJ1-5; D is ambiguous. Germline CDR1 and CDR2: WSHSY and SAAADI. V was cut by 4 bases and J by 7 bases, with 14 bases left in between. The length of the CDR3 is 14 residues.

The chain combines TRBV18 with TRBJ1-2; 8 bases map to TRBD1. Germline values: CDR1 KGHSH, CDR2 LQKENI. CDR3 length: 15 residues. Losses at the gene ends were 2 bases for V and 8 bases for J; bases not matched to a gene: 10. The CDR3 DNA follows: TGTGCCAGCTCACCATATTCAGGGGGCGAAGAGGGCTACACCTTC. This translates into CASSPYSGGEEGYTF. The whole variable domain, filled in from reference TRBV18 and TRBJ1-2, reads NAGVMQNPRHLVRRRGQEARLRCSPMKGHSHVYWYRQLPEEGLKFMVYLQKENIIDESGMPKERFSAEFPKEGPSILRIQQVVRGDSAAYFCASSPYSGGEEGYTFGSGTRLTVV.

V is TRBV2 and J is TRBJ2-1, with 7 bases lining up with TRBD2. Germline-derived CDR1 and CDR2 are SNHLY and FYNNEI. Germline trimming cut 6 bases from V and 4 bases from J; bases unmatched to any gene: 6. The CDR3 has 14 residues. The CDR3 DNA follows: TGTGCCAGCAGCGTGGGGGACTATTACAATGAGCAGTTCTTC. Translating it yields CASSVGDYYNEQFF.

The gene calls are TRBV19 and TRBJ1-2; 7 bases align to TRBD1. The CDR3 totals 15 residues. The V gene end was trimmed by 7 bases and the J gene end by 8 bases; junction bases not matched to a gene: 16. Germline V lookup: CDR1 LNHDA, CDR2 SQIVND (reference sequence). CDR3 DNA sequence: TGTGCCAGTACCCTCCGAGGGGGCGCATATCAGGGCTACACCTTC. It encodes CASTLRGGAYQGYTF.

The rearrangement uses TRBV24-1 and TRBJ1-1, with TRBD1 matching 9 bases. The germline V gene encodes CDR1 KGHDR and CDR2 SFDVKD. The ends lost 5 bases at V and 1 base at J; junction bases unmatched: 1. The CDR3 has 14 amino acids. The CDR3 here is CATSAGQGNTEAFF. CDR3 sequence (DNA): TGTGCCACCAGTGCGGGACAGGGGAACACTGAAGCTTTCTTT.

The chain has TRBV2 and TRBJ2-1; perhaps TRBD1 as D (6 bases). This CDR3 is built from 13 residues. Between the trimmed V and J ends, which lost 6 bases and 0 bases, there was a span of 6 bases. CDR1 SNHLY and CDR2 FYNNEI come from the germline V gene. DNA of the CDR3: TGTGCCAGCAGGGACAGCTCCTACAATGAGCAGTTCTTC. This sequence encodes CASRDSSYNEQFF.

The rearrangement links TRBV5-6 to TRBJ2-7, with D tentatively TRBD2 (6 bases). V was trimmed by 4 bases and J by 4 bases, leaving 15 bases between them. CDR3 size: 14 residues. Germline-derived CDR1 and CDR2 are SGHDT and YYEEEE. The chain's CDR3 is CASSAAAGIYEQYV. CDR3 DNA sequence: TGTGCCAGCAGCGCGGCGGCGGGGATATACGAGCAGTACGTC.

The rearrangement uses TRBV5-6 and TRBJ2-7; 7 bases are a match to TRBD2. The J segment lost 6 bases and the V segment lost 3 bases, leaving 3 bases of the junction unmatched. The CDR3 has 12 amino acids. Germline-derived CDR1 and CDR2 are SGHDT and YYEEEE. This CDR3 reads CASSWEGSEQYV. CDR3 nucleotides: TGTGCCAGCAGCTGGGAGGGGAGCGAGCAGTACGTC.

This clone was observed a few times. The rearrangement uses TRBV5-1 and TRBJ1-1; 8 bases fit TRBD1. The CDR3 spans 14 residues. V shed 4 bases, J shed 5 bases, and the junction held 7 bases outside the gene matches. CDR1 is SGHRS, CDR2 YFSETQ, per germline. CDR3 bases: TGCGCCAGCAGCCGACAGGGGACGGAAACTGAAGCTTTCTTT. As protein: CASSRQGTETEAFF.

The rearrangement uses TRBV25-1 and TRBJ1-1, with D hard to call. This CDR3 has 13 amino acids. In germline, CDR1 is MGHDK, CDR2 SYGVNS. V was pared by 8 bases and J by 5 bases, with 15 bases between. The CDR3 bases are TGTGCCAGCCGTACTGGGGAGTGGACTGAAGCTTTCTTT. Amino acids: CASRTGEWTEAFF.

This clone was seen a few times. The chain uses TRBV18 and TRBJ1-5, with D hard to call. CDR1 is KGHSH, CDR2 LQKENI, per germline. The V gene lost 6 bases and the J gene lost 4 bases, with 10 bases spanning the gap. The CDR3 spans 13 residues. CDR3 protein: CASSLDANQPQHF. The CDR3 region has the DNA TGTGCCAGCTCGCTAGATGCTAATCAGCCCCAGCATTTT.

This chain links TRBV6-5 with TRBJ2-4; maybe TRBD1 (7 bases). Germline V gives CDR1 MNHEY, CDR2 SVGAGI. The CDR3 length is 14 residues. V lost 2 bases and J lost 6, with 11 bases in between. The CDR3 loop reads CASSYRQGLNIQYF. The DNA of the CDR3 is TGTGCCAGCAGTTACCGACAGGGACTAAACATTCAGTACTTC.

This clone appeared a single time. The gene calls are TRBV3-1 (or the pseudogene TRBV3-2) and TRBJ2-1; maybe TRBD1 (5 bases). The CDR3 sequence is 16 residues long. Trimming cost V 3 bases and J 6 bases, with 18 bases left between them. CDR1 and CDR2 from the germline V gene are LGHDT and YNNKEL (reference sequence). DNA for the CDR3: TGTGCCAGCAGCCACCACATAGGGGCGGAATTCAATGAGCAGTTCTTC. It yields the protein CASSHHIGAEFNEQFF.

The chain recombines TRBV30 with TRBJ1-1; a weak D match, TRBD1 (5 bases). Germline CDR1 reads GTSNPN; CDR2 reads SVGIG (reference sequence). The V end was cut by 2 bases, the J end by 1 base, with 8 bases between. There are 13 residues in the CDR3. CDR3 region: CAWSLDTNTEAFF. As DNA, the CDR3 is TGTGCCTGGAGTCTGGACACGAACACTGAAGCTTTCTTT.

V is TRBV6-1 and J is TRBJ2-7, with a possible D match to TRBD1 (5 bases). Germline V lookup: CDR1 MNHNS, CDR2 SASEGT. This CDR3 has 14 amino acids. Trimming took 3 bases from V and 2 from J, leaving 11 bases between them. The CDR3 is CASSDRGWAYEQYV. The CDR3 DNA is TGTGCCAGCAGTGATAGGGGATGGGCCTACGAGCAGTACGTC.

The J gene is TRBJ1-5, the V gene TRBV19; the D is unclear. V was shortened by 3 bases and J by 6 bases, with 12 bases between the two germline ends. CDR1 and CDR2 from the germline V gene are LNHDA and SQIVND (reference sequence). The CDR3 runs to 14 residues. The CDR3 DNA reads as TGTGCCAGTAGTATGGTGGCGGGGAGTCAGCCCCAGCATTTT. It yields the protein CASSMVAGSQPQHF.

The genes are TRBV29-1 and TRBJ2-7; 8 bases map to TRBD2. CDR3 length: 13 amino acids. V gave up 2 bases and J gave up 2 bases; unmatched junction bases: 2. The germline V gene encodes CDR1 SQVTM and CDR2 ANQGSEA. The CDR3 loop reads CSVEWRGAYEQYF. Written as DNA, the CDR3 is TGCAGCGTTGAATGGCGGGGGGCCTACGAGCAGTACTTC.